This T cell receptor (beta chain) was identified during a study of shared clonotypes between healthy human individuals. The V end lost 5 bases, the J end lost 0 bases, and 11 bases lay between the germline ends. This CDR3 comprises 15 residues. From germline, CDR1 is SGHAT and CDR2 FQDESV (reference sequence). Profiled with immunoSEQ multiplex PCR; TCRdb holds only in-frame clones, not every one. This sample yields 2,500,000 or so clones, of which roughly 93% are seen a single time; more than 0.35% belongs to the top ten. In its sample, this clone was seen once. The specimen sequenced was naive CD4+ T cells from PBMCs. Subset of the sample: CD45RA+ positively selected. This rearrangement joins TRBV11-1 to TRBJ1-3, with D possibly matching TRBD1 (5 bases). This sequence was found in a man aged 18 to 29 in good health. Some clones in this sample may be carry-over from other donors' samples. In DNA, the CDR3 is TGTGCCAGCAGCAAAATACAGGACTCTGGAAACACCATATATTTT. This translates into CASSKIQDSGNTIYF. Variable domain in full (rest from reference TRBV11-1 and TRBJ1-3): EAEVAQSPRYKITEKSQAVAFWCDPISGHATLYWYRQILGQGPELLVQFQDESVVDDSQLPKDRFSAERLKGVDSTLKIQPAELGDSAMYLCASSKIQDSGNTIYFGEGSWLTVV.